Reported below is one T cell receptor beta chain. Its specificity is not known. The repertoire was sequenced with immunoSEQ multiplex PCR; TCRdb's copy has only in-frame clones and lacks some. Of 1.5 million to 2.5 million clones in the sample, just under 95% were seen once. The length of the CDR3 is 15 residues. Trimming at V came to 1 base and at J to 8 bases, leaving 7 bases not matched to a gene. CDR1 and CDR2 (germline): SGHVS, FQNEAQ. The data were taken from a study of shared clonotypes between healthy human individuals. Study overall: A couple of women and three men aged 18 to 49 served as donors.

Study-wide results and limits: Sample collection involved blood only; tissue repertoires are likely different.

CD8 cells regarded as naive lacked CD45RO, were positively chosen for CCR7, and omitted terminally differentiated effector memory CD45RA+ cells. The rearrangement joins TRBV7-8 to TRBJ1-4, with TRBD1 identical over 7 bases. The source material was naive CD8+ T cells sorted from blood. The source is a man younger than 35 in good health. The CDR3 bases are TGTGCCAGCAGCTTAGTAGGGGGCCCCGGGGAAAAACTGTTTTTT. It encodes CASSLVGGPGEKLFF. Based on the CDR3 plus reference TRBV7-8 and TRBJ1-4, the full variable domain is GAGVSQSPRYKVAKRGQDVALRCDPISGHVSLFWYQQALGQGPEFLTYFQNEAQLDKSGLPSDRFFAERPEGSVSTLKIQRTQQEDSAVYLCASSLVGGPGEKLFFGSGTQLSVL.